The 18 T cell receptor beta chains below were found in one sample sequenced in a study of graft-versus-host responses after intestinal transplantation. Assay: immunoSEQ multiplex PCR; the TCRdb copy retains only in-frame clones and omits some. Of approximately 12,000 clones listed, about four fifths are singletons. Here the sequenced sample was PBMCs, taken roughly 130 days after transplant. These receptors all come from a human patient who received an intestinal transplant, so some T cells may come from the graft donor.

The rearrangement links TRBV9 to TRBJ2-7, with D unresolved. V gave up 5 bases and J gave up 5 bases, with 20 bases separating them. The CDR3 is made up of 15 amino acids. Germline V CDR1 and CDR2: SGDLS, YYNGEE. The CDR3 nucleotides read TGTGCCAGCAGTTCCCGGTCGGATGCCCCTGACGAGCAGTACTTC. Encoded protein: CASSSRSDAPDEQYF.

The V and J genes are TRBV28 and TRBJ2-2; 13 positions agree with TRBD2. The CDR3 sequence is 16 residues long. CDR1 is MDHEN and CDR2 is SYDVKM in the germline V gene. After removal of 5 bases from V and 7 bases from J, the junction contained 7 bases not matched to a gene. This CDR3 is CASSTRTSGSGGELFF. The CDR3 bases are TGTGCCAGCAGTACCCGGACTAGCGGGAGTGGCGGGGAGCTGTTTTTT. The entire variable domain, with the rest obtained from reference TRBV28 and TRBJ2-2, is as follows: DVKVTQSSRYLVKRTGEKVFLECVQDMDHENMFWYRQDPGLGLRLIYFSYDVKMKEKGDIPEGYSVSREKKERFSLILESASTNQTSMYLCASSTRTSGSGGELFFGEGSRLTVL.

The rearrangement links TRBV5-1 to TRBJ2-3; tentatively, D is TRBD2 (6 bases). Germline assignment: CDR1 SGHRS and CDR2 YFSETQ. Trimming shortened V by 3 bases and J by 2 bases, and 13 bases separated the two germline ends. The CDR3 consists of 15 residues. The CDR3 DNA follows: TGCGCCAGCAGCTCCTATAGCGGACCCACAGATACGCAGTATTTT. This sequence encodes CASSSYSGPTDTQYF.

This clone was counted once. The genes are TRBV10-2 and TRBJ2-7; D remains unclear. CDR1 is WSHSY and CDR2 is SAAADI in the germline V gene. The CDR3 consists of 12 residues. Trimming pared 3 bases from V and 0 bases from J, leaving 3 bases between. The CDR3 region is CASSDSSYEQYF. CDR3 DNA sequence: TGCGCCAGCAGTGATAGCTCCTACGAGCAGTACTTC.

This sequence joins TRBV19 and TRBJ2-3, with 8 bases identical to TRBD2. CDR3 length: 14 residues. V lost 5 bases to trimming and J lost 1 base; unmatched junction nucleotides: 2. The germline V gene encodes CDR1 LNHDA and CDR2 SQIVND (reference sequence). CDR3 bases: TGTGCCAGTAGTTGGCGGGGGGGCACAGATACGCAGTATTTT. Translation gives CASSWRGGTDTQYF.

CDR3 nucleotides: TGTGCCAGCGCGACCGGGACTAGCGGGTACAATGAGCAGTTCTTC. This encodes CASATGTSGYNEQFF. This chain uses TRBV18 with TRBJ2-1; 12 bases match TRBD2. The germline V gene has CDR1 KGHSH and CDR2 LQKENI. This CDR3 region has 15 residues. V lost 8 bases, J lost 4 bases, and 6 bases stayed unmatched.

Here the CDR3 reads CASSSTLSAAGYTF. CDR3 nucleotides: TGTGCCAGCAGCTCGACACTGTCGGCCGCTGGCTACACCTTC. The chain couples TRBV2 to TRBJ1-2; D remains ambiguous. Per the germline V gene, CDR1 is SNHLY and CDR2 is FYNNEI. The CDR3 is made up of 14 amino acids. Trimming pared 6 bases from V and 7 bases from J, leaving 18 bases between.

The chain employs TRBV5-4 and TRBJ2-1; TRBD2 matches 12 bases. Germline loops: CDR1 SGHNT, CDR2 YYREEE (reference sequence). V shed 4 bases, J shed 3 bases, and the junction held 5 bases outside the gene matches. The CDR3 runs 16 residues. The CDR3 coding sequence is TGTGCCAGCAGCGCCTCGACTAGCGGGAGCTACAATGAGCAGTTCTTC. Its protein is CASSASTSGSYNEQFF. The variable domain in full, completed from reference TRBV5-4 and TRBJ2-1, reads ETGVTQSPTHLIKTRGQQVTLRCSSQSGHNTVSWYQQALGQGPQFIFQYYREEENGRGNFPPRFSGLQFPNYSSELNVNALELDDSALYLCASSASTSGSYNEQFFGPGTRLTVL.

The rearrangement links TRBV7-2 to TRBJ1-1, with 7 bases lining up with TRBD1. J was trimmed by 5 bases and V by 3 bases; bases with no gene match: 6. Per germline, CDR1 SGHTA and CDR2 FQGNSA. This CDR3 region has 14 residues. The DNA for the CDR3 is TGTGCCAGCAGCTTCACAGGGGCTCGGACTGAAGCTTTCTTT. It codes for CASSFTGARTEAFF.

CDR3 loop: CASSLNQPQHF. DNA of the CDR3: TGCGCCAGCAGCTTAAATCAGCCCCAGCATTTT. The V gene is TRBV5-1, the J gene TRBJ1-5; D uncertain. V shed 2 bases and J shed 4 bases, with 1 base lying between them. This CDR3 spans 11 amino acids. Per germline, CDR1 SGHRS and CDR2 YFSETQ.

The chain recombines TRBV6-5 with TRBJ2-1; the D gene is possibly TRBD1 (6 bases). The CDR3 is made up of 14 amino acids. Between the trimmed V and J ends, which lost 8 bases and 4 bases, there was a span of 15 bases. Germline CDR1 reads MNHEY; CDR2 reads SVGAGI. This CDR3 is CASVAQGIYNEQFF. The DNA for the CDR3 is TGTGCCAGCGTAGCCCAGGGGATTTACAATGAGCAGTTCTTC.

This chain uses TRBV29-1 with TRBJ2-2; a possible D gene is TRBD2 (6 bases). CDR1 is SQVTM and CDR2 is ANQGSEA in the germline V gene. V lost 1 base to trimming and J lost 8 bases, with 11 bases between them. There are 13 residues in the CDR3. For the CDR3, the DNA is TGCAGCGTTGAAGCCCCTCGGGGGGGGGAGCTGTTTTTT. As protein: CSVEAPRGGELFF.

This clone was detected once. The genes are TRBV5-4 and TRBJ2-1; D is perhaps TRBD2 (6 bases). The V end was cut by 2 bases, the J end by 4 bases, with 10 bases between. The CDR3 has 14 residues. Germline V gene sequence: CDR1 SGHNT, CDR2 YYREEE (reference sequence). The CDR3 bases are TGTGCCAGCAGCTTAAGCGGGCCATACAATGAGCAGTTCTTC. Protein: CASSLSGPYNEQFF.

J is TRBJ2-1 and V is TRBV11-1; the D gene is possibly TRBD1 (5 bases). Trimming cost V 3 bases and J 4 bases, with 10 bases left between them. The CDR3 contains 14 residues. CDR1 and CDR2 from the germline V gene are SGHAT and FQDESV (reference sequence). The DNA for the CDR3 is TGTGCCAGCAGCTTGGGGCCCTCATACAATGAGCAGTTCTTC. As protein: CASSLGPSYNEQFF.

The chain is built from TRBV5-4 and TRBJ2-7; D unclear. CDR1 SGHNT and CDR2 YYREEE come from the germline V gene (reference sequence). V lost 4 bases, J lost 2 bases, and 19 bases lay in between. This CDR3 has 16 residues. The CDR3 here is CASSRSFGPRTYEQYF. In nucleotides, the CDR3 is TGTGCCAGCAGCCGTTCTTTCGGGCCCCGAACCTACGAGCAGTACTTC.

Within the sample, this clone is medium-sized (0.01 to 0.1%). The chain's CDR3 is CASSQGQAGALQYF. The CDR3 DNA sequence: TGCGCCAGCAGCCAAGGACAGGCAGGAGCTCTCCAATACTTC. V is TRBV4-1 and J is TRBJ2-7; D might be TRBD1 (6 bases). The CDR3 is 14 amino acids. The V gene lost 1 base and the J gene lost 13 bases, with 20 bases spanning the gap. CDR1 and CDR2 from the germline V gene are MGHRA and YSYEKL.

The chain combines TRBV4-1 with TRBJ2-7; 7 nucleotides match TRBD2. J was trimmed by 6 bases and V by 1 base; bases with no gene match: 15. In germline, CDR1 is MGHRA, CDR2 YSYEKL. The CDR3 runs to 17 residues. CDR3 residues: CASSQASPTRPSGEQYF. In DNA form, the CDR3 reads TGCGCCAGCAGCCAAGCCTCCCCCACCCGGCCTAGCGGCGAGCAGTACTTC.

This clone rates as medium-sized. CDR3 nucleotide sequence: TGTGCCAGCAGTGACCGGGACAACAATGAGCAGTTCTTC. This gives the protein CASSDRDNNEQFF. V gene TRBV6-4 combines with J gene TRBJ2-1, with D tentatively TRBD1 (6 bases). Trimming took off 2 bases at V and 5 bases at J, with 7 bases between the two ends. Looked up from germline, CDR1 is MRHNA and CDR2 is SNTAGT. This CDR3 comprises 13 residues.